This is a list of T cell receptor beta chains from one sample in a study of memory CD4+ T cells and cytomegalovirus serostatus. Produced via immunoSEQ multiplex PCR; TCRdb's table is partial and in-frame only. This sample has about 73,000 clones; 60% to 80% occur once, and the top ten carry just over 2.5%. The sample taken for sequencing was memory CD4+ T cells from blood. Source of these receptors: an adult in good health and CMV-seropositive. The CDR3 runs from the conserved cysteine through the conserved F or W. The D gene is left open where the match is weak. Only part of the rows carry a size: once, few, many, or a class if the clone is expanded.

v_gene	d_gene	j_gene	abundance	CDR3nt	CDR3aa
TRBV20-1	-	TRBJ2-5	-	TGCAGTGCTAAGTTTCGGGAGACCCAGTACTTC	CSAKFRETQYF
TRBV7-7	-	TRBJ2-1	-	TGTGCTAGCAGTCCCACCTCGGGGGCGCTGAATGAGCAGTTCTTC	CASSPTSGALNEQFF
TRBV27	-	TRBJ1-6	-	TGTGCCAGCAGTCGCCACACAATTGGGGATTCACCCCTCCACTTT	CASSRHTIGDSPLHF
TRBV28	-	TRBJ2-3	-	TGTGCCAGCAGCCACCCCGGGGGAAGCGGGACAGATACGCAGTATTTT	CASSHPGGSGTDTQYF
TRBV13	-	TRBJ1-1	-	TGTGCCAGCAGCTTAGATACGGCGGCTTTCTTT	CASSLDTAAFF
TRBV27	-	TRBJ1-2	once	TGTGCCAGCAGTTCCCCGGGGAGGTCGGGTGGCTACACCTTC	CASSSPGRSGGYTF
TRBV7-2	TRBD2	TRBJ2-7	-	TGTGCCAGCAGACCCCCAGCGGGGTTGGGCGAGCAGTACTTC	CASRPPAGLGEQYF
TRBV2	TRBD1	TRBJ2-2	-	TGTGCCAGCAGTTACTCGACAGGGCCGAACACCGGGGAGCTGTTTTTT	CASSYSTGPNTGELFF
TRBV5-8	-	TRBJ1-1	-	TGTGCCAGCAGCTCCATACAGGGATTTTGGTCCGACACTGAAGCTTTCTTT	CASSSIQGFWSDTEAFF
TRBV30	TRBD1	TRBJ1-6	-	TGTGCCTGGAGTGTACCCGACAGGGAGTGGGCACCCCTCCACTTT	CAWSVPDREWAPLHF
TRBV5-1	-	TRBJ2-3	once	TGCGCCAGCAGCTTAGGGGGAGGGAGCACAGATACGCAGTATTTT	CASSLGGGSTDTQYF
TRBV7-9	-	TRBJ1-2	-	TGTGCCAGCAGCTTAGAGATCTATGGCTACACCTTC	CASSLEIYGYTF
TRBV4-2	-	TRBJ2-5	once	TGTGCCAGCAGCCAAGTAACGAAAGAGACCCAGTACTTC	CASSQVTKETQYF
TRBV20-1	-	TRBJ1-1	-	TGCAGTGCTAAAACTTACACTGAAGCTTTCTTT	CSAKTYTEAFF
TRBV6-5	-	TRBJ1-3	few	TGTGCCAGCAGCCGGGGGGGGAAGGCTGGAAACACCATATATTTT	CASSRGGKAGNTIYF
TRBV25-1	-	TRBJ1-1	few	TGTGCCAGCAAGACAGCTAGGAACACTGAAGCTTTCTTT	CASKTARNTEAFF
TRBV10-2	TRBD1	TRBJ2-5	few	TGCGCCAGCAGTGAAGGGTTGGACAGGGGTTATGAGACCCAGTACTTC	CASSEGLDRGYETQYF
TRBV28	TRBD2	TRBJ2-5	-	TGTGCCAGCAGTTCCTTTTATAGCGGGAGGGGGAGGGAGACCCAGTACTTC	CASSSFYSGRGRETQYF
TRBV28	-	TRBJ1-5	-	TGTGCCACCATCACTCGCCCGGATCAGCCCCAGCATTTT	CATITRPDQPQHF
TRBV25-1	TRBD2	TRBJ2-3	-	TGTGCCAGCCTAGGAACTAGCGACTACACAGATACGCAGTATTTT	CASLGTSDYTDTQYF
TRBV25-1	TRBD1	TRBJ1-1	-	TGTGCCAGCAGTGGCCCGGGACAGTCGAACACTGAAGCTTTCTTT	CASSGPGQSNTEAFF
TRBV2	-	TRBJ1-5	few	TGTGCCAGCAGTGAAGCGCGTCCGGGTGATCAGCCCCAGCATTTT	CASSEARPGDQPQHF
TRBV29-1	TRBD1	TRBJ2-5	once	TGCAGCGTTGAAGGACAGGGGATTTCCCAGTACTTC	CSVEGQGISQYF
TRBV7-8	-	TRBJ2-5	-	TGTGCCAGCAGCTTAGGGGACCCTGACGGGTGGTGGACGAGCCAAGAGACCCAGTACTTC	CASSLGDPDGWWTSQETQYF
TRBV27	TRBD1	TRBJ1-5	once	TGTGCCAGCAGTTTTCGGACAGGGGGCCAGCCCCAGCATTTT	CASSFRTGGQPQHF
TRBV6-5	TRBD1	TRBJ1-2	-	TGTGCCAGCAGCCGCGCCGAGACAGGGAGGAGTGGCTACACCTTC	CASSRAETGRSGYTF
TRBV6-5	-	TRBJ2-7	-	TGTGCCAGCAGTAGGACAGTCGGCGCCTACGAGCAGTACTTC	CASSRTVGAYEQYF
TRBV7-9	TRBD1	TRBJ1-1	-	TGTGCCAGCAGCTCAAAGAGTTCAGGGGGAACTGAAGCTTTCTTT	CASSSKSSGGTEAFF
TRBV27	TRBD1	TRBJ1-1	-	TGTGCCAGCAGTTCAGGACAGGACAGGTCTTCCAACACTGAAGCTTTCTTT	CASSSGQDRSSNTEAFF
TRBV28	-	TRBJ1-1	-	TGTGCCAGCAGCCTAGCGAACACTGAAGCTTTCTTT	CASSLANTEAFF
TRBV27	TRBD1	TRBJ2-3	-	TGTGCCAGCAGCCGTCGACAGGGGTTAGGCACAGATACGCAGTATTTT	CASSRRQGLGTDTQYF
TRBV2	-	TRBJ1-1	-	TGTGCCAGCACCGCGGTAGAGAACACTGAAGCTTTCTTT	CASTAVENTEAFF
TRBV6-5	-	TRBJ1-2	-	TGTGCCAGCAGTTACGAGGCTAACTATGGCTACACCTTC	CASSYEANYGYTF
TRBV7-7	-	TRBJ1-1	-	TGTGCTAGCAGCCCCAGGACTCGCGCTGAAGCTTTCTTT	CASSPRTRAEAFF
TRBV4-1	-	TRBJ1-5	-	TGCGCCAGCAGCCAAACCTCCGACATGTTGAATAGCAATCAGCCCCAGCATTTT	CASSQTSDMLNSNQPQHF
TRBV11-2	-	TRBJ1-2	once	TGTGCCAGCAGCTTAGATCACTTCAACTATGGCTACACCTTC	CASSLDHFNYGYTF
TRBV7-2	TRBD2	TRBJ2-1	-	TGTGCCAGCAGCCCGGGAGGAGCGGGGGGGCCCCATGAGCAGTTCTTC	CASSPGGAGGPHEQFF
TRBV28	TRBD1	TRBJ1-2	-	TGTGCCAGCAGGGAGACAGGGGTGGTTGGCTACACCTTC	CASRETGVVGYTF
TRBV29-1	TRBD1	TRBJ2-1	-	TGCAGCGTACACGACAGGGGAGGCGATAATGAGCAGTTCTTC	CSVHDRGGDNEQFF
TRBV9	-	TRBJ1-4	-	TGTGCCAGCTCGATTGGGGCAGGGAGTCACGAAAAACTGTTTTTT	CASSIGAGSHEKLFF
TRBV19	TRBD2	TRBJ2-7	few	TGTGCCAGCGCAGACCGGGGACTAGGGGAGCAGTACTTC	CASADRGLGEQYF
TRBV10-2	-	TRBJ1-1	few	TGCGCCAGTATAACAAGGGGGGAGGGCCGCACTGAAGCTTTCTTT	CASITRGEGRTEAFF
TRBV7-2	-	TRBJ1-1	-	TGTGCCAGCAGCTTAGCTAGTGGGGCAGCAGTAGAAGCTTTCTTT	CASSLASGAAVEAFF
TRBV6-1	-	TRBJ1-2	-	TGTGCCAGCAGTGAAAGACAGACAAGGGGGGGCTACACCTTC	CASSERQTRGGYTF
TRBV7-7	-	TRBJ2-5	-	TGTGCCAGCAGCTTAGGCGGACAGCAAGAGACCCAGTACTTC	CASSLGGQQETQYF
TRBV6-5	TRBD1	TRBJ1-1	-	TGTGCCAGCAGTTCCCGACCCGGACAGGGAGGAACTGAAGCTTTCTTT	CASSSRPGQGGTEAFF
TRBV5-8	-	TRBJ2-5	-	TGTGCCAGCAGCTTGGAGGTGATCGGAGAAGGGGAGACCCAGTACTTC	CASSLEVIGEGETQYF
TRBV5-4	-	TRBJ2-3	-	TGTGCCAGCAGCGCATTACCGGGACACCTCATGGGGGATACGCAGTATTTT	CASSALPGHLMGDTQYF
TRBV7-7	TRBD1	TRBJ2-5	-	TGTGCTAGCAGCCTTCGGGACAGGGGACTCCAAGAGACCCAGTACTTC	CASSLRDRGLQETQYF
TRBV10-1	-	TRBJ1-1	-	TGCGCCAGCAGTGAGTCGACCCCTAACACTGAAGCTTTCTTT	CASSESTPNTEAFF
TRBV25-1	-	TRBJ2-3	-	TGTGCCAGCAGTGGGAGAGGAATAGGGCCCACAGATACGCAGTATTTT	CASSGRGIGPTDTQYF
TRBV6-6	TRBD2	TRBJ2-7	-	TGTGCCAGCCGAAAGACTAGCGGGGGCTACGAGCAGTACTTC	CASRKTSGGYEQYF